These 5 T cell receptor beta chains originate from one sample sequenced in a study of blood T cell repertoires in COVID-19. The protocol was immunoSEQ multiplex PCR, while the TCRdb copy is restricted to in-frame clones and leaves out a portion. The table lists more than 200,000 clones, roughly 88% of them singletons. Sample: peripheral blood. The receptors were sampled from a young woman with COVID-19, enrolled during active disease.

The chain couples TRBV5-1 to TRBJ1-2; D unclear. CDR3 length: 13 amino acids. In germline, CDR1 is SGHRS, CDR2 YFSETQ. Trimming shortened V by 0 bases and J by 8 bases, and 11 bases separated the two germline ends. CDR3 amino acids: CASSLAFGNGYTF. CDR3 nucleotide sequence: TGCGCCAGCAGCTTGGCCTTCGGGAACGGCTACACCTTC.

The DNA of the CDR3 is TGCGCCAGCAGCTTGGCCGACAGGGACGCAGATACGCAGTATTTT. It encodes CASSLADRDADTQYF. The chain carries TRBV5-1 and TRBJ2-3, with 7 bases lining up with TRBD1. V dropped 0 bases and J dropped 4; count of bases not matched to a gene: 5. The CDR3 contains 15 residues. Germline V gives CDR1 SGHRS, CDR2 YFSETQ.

J is TRBJ2-7 and V is TRBV7-2; maybe TRBD1 (6 bases). The length of the CDR3 is 15 residues. Trimming took off 7 bases at V and 3 bases at J, with 19 bases between the two ends. From germline, CDR1 is SGHTA and CDR2 FQGNSA. The CDR3 nucleotides are TGTGCCAGCACCGGAGCCCGGGACACCTACTACGAGCAGTACTTC. This gives the protein CASTGARDTYYEQYF.

This clone was found a few times. The genes are TRBV7-9 and TRBJ1-5; 7 positions match TRBD1. The CDR3 runs to 13 residues. The V gene end was trimmed by 5 bases and the J gene end by 5 bases; junction bases not matched to a gene: 3. Germline CDR1 and CDR2: SEHNR and FQNEAQ (reference sequence). The CDR3 sequence is CASSTTGDQPQHF. DNA of the CDR3: TGTGCCAGCAGCACCACAGGGGATCAGCCCCAGCATTTT.

This clone was detected a few times. In DNA, the CDR3 is TGTGCCAGCAGCGCCCACACAGATACGCAGTATTTT. Its protein is CASSAHTDTQYF. This sequence joins TRBV9 and TRBJ2-3; D call uncertain. The V end was cut by 3 bases, the J end by 2 bases, with 4 bases between. The CDR3 length is 12 residues. The germline V gene encodes CDR1 SGDLS and CDR2 YYNGEE. The full variable domain, completed using reference TRBV9 and TRBJ2-3, is DSGVTQTPKHLITATGQRVTLRCSPRSGDLSVYWYQQSLDQGLQFLIQYYNGEERAKGNILERFSAQQFPDLHSELNLSSLELGDSALYFCASSAHTDTQYFGPGTRLTVL.